The present T cell receptor (beta chain) was sequenced within a study of T cell responses to AZD1222 COVID-19 vaccine. Germline lookup yields CDR1 LGHDT and CDR2 YNNKEL (reference sequence). V dropped 4 bases and J dropped 2; count of bases not matched to a gene: 10. This CDR3 has 16 residues. TCRdb's table, derived via immunoSEQ multiplex PCR, lists solely in-frame clones and lacks some. The table lists around 120,000 clones, about 88% of them singletons. This clonotype was obtained from an adult in good health. V gene TRBV3-1 (or the pseudogene TRBV3-2) combines with J gene TRBJ2-5; 7 nucleotides align to TRBD2. Sequenced material: peripheral blood, taken on day 0 of AZD1222 vaccination. CDR3 sequence: CASSRLRAGRQETQYF. As DNA, the CDR3 is TGTGCCAGCAGCCGCCTACGAGCGGGGCGGCAAGAGACCCAGTACTTC.